Following are 5 T cell receptor beta chains from one sample sequenced in a study of control samples from healthy donors and cancer patients. Profiled with immunoSEQ multiplex PCR; TCRdb holds only in-frame clones, not every one. Of 110,000 or so clones detected, 75% to 90% appear once; the ten largest clones hold 15% to 20%. The sequenced sample was blood. All receptors derive from a woman in her forties or fifties in good health.

This chain connects TRBV29-1 to TRBJ1-2; the D is unclear. Germline V gene sequence: CDR1 SQVTM, CDR2 ANQGSEA. The germline V and J ends were trimmed by 0 bases and 1 base, with 6 bases remaining between them. The CDR3 is made up of 13 amino acids. The CDR3 sequence is CSVEDHGNYGYTF. The CDR3 DNA sequence: TGCAGCGTTGAAGATCACGGTAACTATGGCTACACCTTC.

The chain joins TRBV9 to TRBJ2-1, with 7 bases lining up with TRBD2. Germline V gene lookup returns CDR1 SGDLS and CDR2 YYNGEE. There are 15 residues in the CDR3. The ends lost 3 bases at V and 2 bases at J; junction bases unmatched: 5. DNA of the CDR3: TGTGCCAGCAGCGAGGGGAGGGGCGCCTACAATGAGCAGTTCTTC. This sequence encodes CASSEGRGAYNEQFF.

The rearrangement joins TRBV6-5 to TRBJ1-3; a weak D match, TRBD1 (6 bases). The germline gives CDR1 MNHEY, CDR2 SVGAGI. Trimming took off 3 bases at V and 3 bases at J, with 12 bases between the two ends. This CDR3 contains 15 residues. The CDR3 reads CASSYEGGGGNTIYF. DNA for the CDR3: TGTGCCAGCAGTTATGAAGGGGGAGGTGGAAACACCATATATTTT.

This chain connects TRBV11-1 to TRBJ1-4, with a weak D call TRBD1 (6 bases). In germline, CDR1 is SGHAT, CDR2 FQDESV (reference sequence). V lost 4 bases and J lost 7, with 10 bases in between. CDR3 length: 13 residues. CDR3 amino acids: CASSSRGGEKLFF. The CDR3 DNA reads TGTGCCAGCAGCTCCAGGGGAGGTGAAAAACTGTTTTTT.

The chain has TRBV9 and TRBJ1-6; 7 bases fit TRBD1. This CDR3 has 14 residues. The V and J ends lost 5 bases and 8 bases, in that order; junction bases with no gene match: 7. CDR1 and CDR2 (germline): SGDLS, YYNGEE. The DNA of the CDR3 is TGTGCCAGCAGATCCGGGACAGCCTATTCACCCCTCCACTTT. This codes for CASRSGTAYSPLHF.